This TCR beta chain was recovered during a study of blood T cell repertoires in COVID-19. Study-wide context: Acute and convalescent COVID-19 specimens originated in the United States, Italy and Spain. T cells, B-cell-depleted T cells, or PBMCs provided the cDNA or gDNA that served as material.

Per germline, CDR1 SNHLY and CDR2 FYNNEI. This CDR3 is built from 15 residues. V trimming: 6 bases; J trimming: 6 bases; junction bases outside the gene matches: 13. The assay was immunoSEQ multiplex PCR, and TCRdb's table has in-frame clones only and misses some. The table shows a few hundred thousand clones, with about four fifths occurring only once. Sequencing used PBMCs or T cells enriched from blood (not recorded which). The chain combines TRBV2 with TRBJ1-1; the match to TRBD1 covers 7 bases. The TCR originated in a man between 45 and 60 years old who had recovered from COVID-19. CDR3 amino acids: CASSVTGNRFPEAFF. CDR3 coding DNA: TGTGCCAGCAGCGTGACAGGGAATCGGTTTCCTGAAGCTTTCTTT.